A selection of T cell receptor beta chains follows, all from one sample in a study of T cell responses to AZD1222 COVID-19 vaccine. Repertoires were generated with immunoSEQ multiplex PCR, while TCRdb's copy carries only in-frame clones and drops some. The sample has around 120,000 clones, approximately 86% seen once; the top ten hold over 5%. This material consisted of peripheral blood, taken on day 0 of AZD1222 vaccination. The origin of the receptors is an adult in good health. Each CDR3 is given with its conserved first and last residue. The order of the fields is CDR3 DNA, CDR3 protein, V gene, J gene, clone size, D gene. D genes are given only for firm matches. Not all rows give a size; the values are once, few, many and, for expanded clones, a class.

TGTGCCAGCAGCTTTGGGGGCAACACTGAAGCTTTCTTT	CASSFGGNTEAFF	TRBV7-9	TRBJ1-1	medium-sized	.
TGTGCCACCAGTGCCGGGACAGGGTCGATCGGGGGGCAGTTCTTC	CATSAGTGSIGGQFF	TRBV24-1	TRBJ2-1	.	TRBD1
TGTGCCAGCAGCTCGGGACAGGGGGATTCCTACGAGCAGTACTTC	CASSSGQGDSYEQYF	TRBV7-9	TRBJ2-7	.	TRBD1
TGTGCCAGCTCACCGGGACTCCAAGATACGCAGTATTTT	CASSPGLQDTQYF	TRBV18	TRBJ2-3	.	.
TGTGCCAGCACCAGAGGCCCGACCCTGAGCAATGAAAAACTGTTTTTT	CASTRGPTLSNEKLFF	TRBV28	TRBJ1-4	.	.
TGTGCCAGCAGTCGGGGGACAGGGGGCGGTTCTAGCACAGATACGCAGTATTTT	CASSRGTGGGSSTDTQYF	TRBV7-9	TRBJ2-3	.	TRBD1
TGTGCCAGCAGCTCCGGGCACACCGGGGAGCTGTTTTTT	CASSSGHTGELFF	TRBV7-2	TRBJ2-2	.	.
TGTGCCAGCACGCGGGGGGCCGAGAACACTGAAGCTTTCTTT	CASTRGAENTEAFF	TRBV6-5	TRBJ1-1	.	.
TGTGCCAGTAGTCGGGACAGGGGGCTAGACGAGCAGTACTTC	CASSRDRGLDEQYF	TRBV19	TRBJ2-7	.	TRBD1
TGTGCCAGCAGCGGACAGGGCGGCAATCAGCCCCAGCATTTT	CASSGQGGNQPQHF	TRBV6-5	TRBJ1-5	.	TRBD1